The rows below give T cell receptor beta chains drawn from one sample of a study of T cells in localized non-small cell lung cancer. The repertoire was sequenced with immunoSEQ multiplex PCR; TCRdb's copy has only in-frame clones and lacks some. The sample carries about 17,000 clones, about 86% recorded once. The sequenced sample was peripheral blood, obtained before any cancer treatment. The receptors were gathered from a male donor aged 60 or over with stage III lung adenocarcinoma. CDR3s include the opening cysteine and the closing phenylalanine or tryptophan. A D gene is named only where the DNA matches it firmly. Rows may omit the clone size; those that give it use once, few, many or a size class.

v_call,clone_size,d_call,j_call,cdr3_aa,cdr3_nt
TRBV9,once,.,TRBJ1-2,CASSVGGRPTDYGYTF,TGTGCCAGCAGCGTAGGGGGACGACCAACGGACTATGGCTACACCTTC
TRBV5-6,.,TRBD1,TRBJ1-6,CASSSPRTGPGYNSPLHF,TGTGCCAGCAGCTCCCCCAGGACAGGGCCTGGGTATAATTCACCCCTCCACTTT
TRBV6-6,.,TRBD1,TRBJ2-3,CASRDRGRDTQYF,TGTGCCAGCAGAGACAGGGGGCGGGATACGCAGTATTTT
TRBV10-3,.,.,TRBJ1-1,CAISDESRANTEAFF,TGTGCCATCAGTGATGAGAGCCGGGCGAACACTGAAGCTTTCTTT
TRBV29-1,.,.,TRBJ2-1,CSGESLNEQFF,TGCAGCGGTGAGAGCCTAAATGAGCAGTTCTTC
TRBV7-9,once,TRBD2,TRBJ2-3,CASSFGGGTDTQYF,TGTGCCAGCAGCTTCGGGGGGGGCACAGATACGCAGTATTTT
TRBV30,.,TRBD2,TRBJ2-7,CAWSGGTSGGKYEQYF,TGTGCCTGGAGTGGAGGGACTAGCGGGGGGAAATACGAGCAGTACTTC
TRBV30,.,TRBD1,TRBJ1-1,CAWTSGGRAFF,TGTGCCTGGACCTCAGGGGGACGAGCTTTCTTT
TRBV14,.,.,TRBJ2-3,CASSPGGTDTQYF,TGTGCCAGCAGCCCGGGGGGCACAGATACGCAGTATTTT
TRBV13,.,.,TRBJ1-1,CASSVQPSTEAFF,TGTGCCAGCAGCGTACAGCCATCCACTGAAGCTTTCTTT
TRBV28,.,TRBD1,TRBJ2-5,CASSFHGTAGETQYF,TGTGCCAGCAGTTTTCACGGGACAGCCGGGGAGACCCAGTACTTC
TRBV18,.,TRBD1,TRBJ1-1,CASSRGQLNTEAFF,TGTGCCAGCTCACGGGGACAGCTGAACACTGAAGCTTTCTTT
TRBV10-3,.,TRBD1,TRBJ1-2,CAISDDRARGYTF,TGTGCCATCAGTGACGACAGGGCAAGAGGCTACACCTTC
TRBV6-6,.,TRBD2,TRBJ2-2,CASSKRGGRTGELFF,TGTGCCAGCAGCAAGCGGGGGGGCCGCACCGGGGAGCTGTTTTTT
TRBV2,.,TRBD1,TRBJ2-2,CASSVGTGPGELFF,TGTGCCAGCAGTGTAGGGACAGGGCCCGGGGAGCTGTTTTTT
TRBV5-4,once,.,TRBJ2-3,CASSLKRAALGDTQYF,TGTGCCAGCAGTCTCAAGCGGGCTGCACTGGGAGATACGCAGTATTTT
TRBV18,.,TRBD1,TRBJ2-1,CASSPRDRGDDNEQFF,TGTGCCAGCTCACCAAGGGACAGGGGGGACGACAATGAGCAGTTCTTC
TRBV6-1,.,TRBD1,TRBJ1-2,CASSGLTGVGVGGYTF,TGTGCCAGCAGTGGGTTAACAGGGGTCGGAGTAGGTGGCTACACCTTC
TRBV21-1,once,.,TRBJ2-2,CASSKVGQSNTGELFF,TGTGCCAGCAGCAAAGTTGGACAGAGCAACACCGGGGAGCTGTTTTTT
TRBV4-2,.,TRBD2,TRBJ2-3,CASSQAGLAGIGTDTQYF,TGTGCCAGCAGCCAAGCGGGACTAGCGGGGATTGGCACAGATACGCAGTATTTT
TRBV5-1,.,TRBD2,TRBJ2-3,CASSSGLAGSGDTQYF,TGCGCCAGCAGCTCTGGTCTAGCGGGGTCGGGAGATACGCAGTATTTT
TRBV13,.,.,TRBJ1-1,CASSSYWGEVAEAFF,TGTGCCAGCAGCTCCTACTGGGGCGAGGTGGCTGAAGCTTTCTTT
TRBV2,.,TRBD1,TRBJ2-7,CASTWDRGSLSEDYEQYF,TGTGCCAGCACCTGGGACAGGGGCAGTTTATCGGAGGACTACGAGCAGTACTTC
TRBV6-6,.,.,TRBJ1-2,CASADGDNYGYTF,TGTGCCAGCGCTGACGGGGATAACTATGGCTACACCTTC
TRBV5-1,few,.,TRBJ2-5,CASSLASDRSQETQYF,TGCGCCAGCAGCTTGGCCTCGGACCGCAGCCAAGAGACCCAGTACTTC
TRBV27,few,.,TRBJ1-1,CASSLLGQGSTEAFF,TGTGCCAGCAGTTTATTAGGGCAGGGCAGCACTGAAGCTTTCTTT
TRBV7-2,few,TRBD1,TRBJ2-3,CASSRDSSRTDTQYF,TGTGCCAGCAGCCGGGACAGTTCTCGCACAGATACGCAGTATTTT
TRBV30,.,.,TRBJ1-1,CAWSVMSGKLNTEAFF,TGTGCCTGGAGTGTTATGTCTGGTAAACTGAACACTGAAGCTTTCTTT
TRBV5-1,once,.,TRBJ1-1,CASSLVANTEAFF,TGCGCCAGCAGCTTAGTTGCGAACACTGAAGCTTTCTTT
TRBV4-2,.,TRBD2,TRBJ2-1,CASSQGHLAGDANEQFF,TGTGCCAGCAGCCAAGGGCATCTAGCGGGGGATGCCAATGAGCAGTTCTTC
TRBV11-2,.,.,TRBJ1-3,CASSLGGSSGNTIYF,TGTGCCAGCAGCTTAGGAGGGAGCTCTGGAAACACCATATATTTT
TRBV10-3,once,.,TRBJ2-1,CAITQSRNNEQFF,TGTGCCATCACGCAATCCCGGAACAATGAGCAGTTCTTC
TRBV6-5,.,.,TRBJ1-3,CASRDGQLGSTIYF,TGTGCCAGCAGGGATGGACAGCTGGGAAGCACCATATATTTT
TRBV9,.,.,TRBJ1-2,CASSLSGTAAGYTF,TGTGCCAGCAGCCTATCAGGGACCGCGGCTGGCTACACCTTC
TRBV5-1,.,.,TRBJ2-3,CASSLVGAGTDTQYF,TGCGCCAGCAGCTTGGTAGGGGCTGGCACAGATACGCAGTATTTT
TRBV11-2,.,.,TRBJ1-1,CASSLDNRGRPEAFF,TGTGCCAGCAGCTTAGATAATAGAGGCAGGCCTGAAGCTTTCTTT
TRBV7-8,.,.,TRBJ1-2,CASSFAGAYGYTF,TGTGCCAGCAGCTTCGCAGGCGCCTATGGCTACACCTTC
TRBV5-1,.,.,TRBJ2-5,CASSFGALAPSLETQYF,TGCGCCAGCAGCTTCGGGGCACTAGCACCTTCACTGGAGACCCAGTACTTC
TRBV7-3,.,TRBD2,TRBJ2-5,CASSSQRGETQYF,TGTGCCAGCAGCTCTCAGCGGGGGGAGACCCAGTACTTC
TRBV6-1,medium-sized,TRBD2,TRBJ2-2,CASSELAGDTGELFF,TGTGCCAGCAGTGAACTAGCGGGGGACACCGGGGAGCTGTTTTTT
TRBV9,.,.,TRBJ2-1,CASSVGGAHTSEQFF,TGTGCCAGCAGCGTAGGCGGGGCCCACACCAGTGAGCAGTTCTTC
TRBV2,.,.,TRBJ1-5,CASTVGAGYNQPQHF,TGTGCCAGCACGGTTGGGGCAGGGTACAATCAGCCCCAGCATTTT
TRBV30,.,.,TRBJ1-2,CAWWTVNYGYTF,TGTGCCTGGTGGACAGTGAACTATGGCTACACCTTC